Following are 3 T cell receptor beta chains from one sample sequenced in a study of preoperative IRX-2 immunotherapy in early breast cancer. Generated by immunoSEQ multiplex PCR, the TCRdb table keeps only in-frame clones and is missing some. The table has roughly 29,000 clones, around 90% seen once; the top ten hold 9.8%. Treatment noted: preoperative locoregional IRX-2 cytokine immunotherapy. Sampling took place from a patient treated with IRX-2 immunotherapy. The receptor set was obtained from a human donor with breast cancer.

The genes are TRBV2 and TRBJ2-3; D not certain. Germline CDR1 SNHLY, CDR2 FYNNEI. Trimming removed 3 bases at V and 5 bases at J, with 6 bases between. The CDR3 extends over 12 amino acids. CDR3 sequence: CASSDGRDTQYF. Here the CDR3 DNA reads TGTGCCAGCAGTGATGGGCGAGATACGCAGTATTTT. The variable domain in full, completed from reference TRBV2 and TRBJ2-3, reads EPEVTQTPSHQVTQMGQEVILRCVPISNHLYFYWYRQILGQKVEFLVSFYNNEISEKSEIFDDQFSVERPDGSNFTLKIRSTKLEDSAMYFCASSDGRDTQYFGPGTRLTVL.

The CDR3 DNA follows: TGTGCCAGCAGCTTAGTGGGGAATGAGCAGTTCTTC. Residues: CASSLVGNEQFF. The chain employs TRBV7-8 and TRBJ2-1; D gene ambiguous. CDR1 and CDR2 (germline): SGHVS, FQNEAQ. Trimming cost V 1 base and J 7 bases, with 5 bases left between them. The CDR3 consists of 12 residues.

This clone was observed a few times. The V gene is TRBV6-1, the J gene TRBJ2-3; possibly TRBD1 for D (7 bases). V was cut by 3 bases and J by 4 bases, with 11 bases left in between. The CDR3 totals 14 residues. The germline V gene has CDR1 MNHNS and CDR2 SASEGT. The CDR3 DNA follows: TGTGCCAGCAGTGAGCAGGGGGGCTCAGATACGCAGTATTTT. Protein product: CASSEQGGSDTQYF.